This T cell receptor beta chain derives from a study of blood T cell repertoires in COVID-19. V lost 5 bases and J lost 8; bases outside the gene matches: 5. The CDR3 has 13 residues. The germline CDR1 and CDR2 sequences are MNHEY and SVGAGI. This clone was detected once. Produced via immunoSEQ multiplex PCR; TCRdb's table is partial and in-frame only. Counted here are approximately 70,000 clones, around 89% occurring once; the ten biggest clones make up about 21%. The genes are TRBV6-5 and TRBJ2-2; 7 bases agree with TRBD1. The sequence was obtained from a human donor in a cohort sampled during active COVID-19. The sequenced sample was peripheral blood. The CDR3 reads CASSHRGKGELFF. The CDR3 coding sequence is TGTGCCAGCAGTCACAGGGGAAAGGGGGAGCTGTTTTTT.